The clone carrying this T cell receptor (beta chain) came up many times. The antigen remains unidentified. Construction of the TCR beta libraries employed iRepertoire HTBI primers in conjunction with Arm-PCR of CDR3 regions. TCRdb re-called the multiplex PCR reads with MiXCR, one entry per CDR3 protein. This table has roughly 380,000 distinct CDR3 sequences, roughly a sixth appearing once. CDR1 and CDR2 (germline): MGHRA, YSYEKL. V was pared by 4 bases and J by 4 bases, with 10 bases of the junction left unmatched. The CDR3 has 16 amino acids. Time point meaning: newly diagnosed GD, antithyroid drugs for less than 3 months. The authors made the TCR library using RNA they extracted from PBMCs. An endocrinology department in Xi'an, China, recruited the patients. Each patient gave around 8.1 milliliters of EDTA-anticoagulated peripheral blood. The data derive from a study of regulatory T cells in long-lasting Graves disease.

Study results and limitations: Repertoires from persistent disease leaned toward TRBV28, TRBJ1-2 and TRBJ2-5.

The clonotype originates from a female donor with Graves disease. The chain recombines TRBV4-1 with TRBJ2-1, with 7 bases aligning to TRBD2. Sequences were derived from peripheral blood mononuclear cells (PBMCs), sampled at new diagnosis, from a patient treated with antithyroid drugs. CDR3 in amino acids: CASSRGGREEYNEQFF. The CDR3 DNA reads TGCGCCAGCAGCCGCGGTGGGAGGGAGGAATACAATGAGCAGTTCTTC.